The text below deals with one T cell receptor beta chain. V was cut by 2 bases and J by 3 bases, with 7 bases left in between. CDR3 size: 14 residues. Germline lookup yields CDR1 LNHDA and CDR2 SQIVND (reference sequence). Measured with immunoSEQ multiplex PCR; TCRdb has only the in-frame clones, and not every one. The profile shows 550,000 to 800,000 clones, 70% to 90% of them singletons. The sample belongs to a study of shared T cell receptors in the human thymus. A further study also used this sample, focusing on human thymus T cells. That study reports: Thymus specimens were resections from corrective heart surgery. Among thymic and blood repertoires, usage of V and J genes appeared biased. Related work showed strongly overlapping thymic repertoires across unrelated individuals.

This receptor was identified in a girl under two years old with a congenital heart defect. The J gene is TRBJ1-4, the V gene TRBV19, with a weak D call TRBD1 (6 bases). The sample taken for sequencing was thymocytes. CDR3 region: CASSIWTANEKLFF. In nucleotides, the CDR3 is TGTGCCAGTAGTATATGGACAGCTAATGAAAAACTGTTTTTT.